These 8 T cell receptor beta chains were sequenced from one sample in a study of blood T cells in healthy people across ages (dated by TCRdb to the mid-2010s). Libraries were made using 5' RACE. The sample was run on an Illumina HiSeq 2500. The second PCR ran for roughly 7 to 12 cycles and used a J-beta primer mix along with a sample-barcoded 5' primer. TCRdb cleaned the public reads at Q25 with fastp, built clones with MiXCR and kept in-frame beta chains. Each CDR3 protein appears once, grouped with its most common genes and DNA. The sample profile shows 800,000 to 950,000 distinct CDR3 sequences; 48% of them were found once. 13% of the sample lies in the top ten. The sequenced sample was blood. The receptors were gathered from a man aged 30-40 years in good health.

This clonotype was seen a few times. The chain recombines TRBV6-2 or TRBV6-3 with TRBJ2-7; 12 bases fit TRBD1. The V gene end was trimmed by 6 bases and the J gene end by 3 bases; junction bases not matched to a gene: 6. The CDR3 is 15 residues long. The germline V gene has CDR1 MNHEY and CDR2 SVGEGT. CDR3 nucleotides: TGTGCCAGCAGAACCGGGACAGGGGGCCTCTACGAGCAGTACTTC. As protein: CASRTGTGGLYEQYF.

This chain uses TRBV20-1 with TRBJ1-3; 9 bases align to TRBD1. This CDR3 comprises 19 residues. CDR1 and CDR2 (germline): DFQATT, SNEGSKA (reference sequence). J gave up 1 base and V 6 bases, and 19 bases lay outside the gene matches. The CDR3 DNA sequence: TGCAGTGCGACCCCTGTACCGGACAGGGGCTATTTTTCTGGAAACACCATATATTTT. The encoded protein is CSATPVPDRGYFSGNTIYF.

The genes are TRBV12-3 or TRBV12-4 and TRBJ2-7; no definite D call. The CDR3 spans 13 residues. Between the trimmed V and J ends, which lost 5 bases and 0 bases, there was a span of 8 bases. The chain's CDR3 is CASSGSGSYEQYF. Written as DNA, the CDR3 is TGTGCCAGCAGTGGGTCCGGCTCCTACGAGCAGTACTTC.

This chain joins TRBV9 and TRBJ1-1; D gene uncertain. The germline V and J ends were trimmed by 3 bases and 2 bases, with 11 bases remaining between them. Germline V gives CDR1 SGDLS, CDR2 YYNGEE. This CDR3 has 14 residues. The CDR3 sequence is CASSAGGGNTEAFF. The CDR3 DNA sequence: TGTGCCAGCAGCGCCGGCGGAGGCAACACTGAAGCTTTCTTT. The whole variable domain, filled in from reference TRBV9 and TRBJ1-1, reads DSGVTQTPKHLITATGQRVTLRCSPRSGDLSVYWYQQSLDQGLQFLIQYYNGEERAKGNILERFSAQQFPDLHSELNLSSLELGDSALYFCASSAGGGNTEAFFGQGTRLTVV.

Note on this clonotype: A read error is possible here, since a much larger clone lies one base away. Since no conserved phenylalanine or tryptophan closes the CDR3, a read error is the likely cause. V is TRBV29-1 and J is TRBJ1-1, with D hard to call. Between the trimmed V and J ends, which lost 2 bases and 6 bases, there was a span of 16 bases. The germline V gene has CDR1 SQVTM and CDR2 ANQGSEA. The CDR3 contains 14 residues. The CDR3 is CSVESGVGTSEAFL. CDR3 coding DNA: TGCAGCGTTGAATCCGGGGTGGGTACCTCTGAAGCTTTCCTT.

The chain employs TRBV15 and TRBJ2-2, with D possibly matching TRBD2 (6 bases). CDR1 and CDR2 (germline): LNHNV, YYDKDF (reference sequence). The V end was cut by 1 base, the J end by 2 bases, with 14 bases between. This CDR3 comprises 17 residues. This CDR3 is CATSRVFAGLNTGELFF. Written as DNA, the CDR3 is TGTGCCACCAGCAGAGTTTTCGCGGGGCTTAACACCGGGGAGCTGTTTTTT.

V gene TRBV4-2 combines with J gene TRBJ2-1, with D unresolved. Trimming removed 2 bases from V and 0 bases from J, with 14 bases in between. CDR3 length equals 17 residues. From germline, CDR1 is LGHNA and CDR2 YNFKEQ. The CDR3 DNA reads as TGTGCCAGCAGCCAACTTCCACACCTAAACTCCTACAATGAGCAGTTCTTC. It yields the protein CASSQLPHLNSYNEQFF.

This CDR3 reads CASSPLGSGAMREQYF. In nucleotides, the CDR3 is TGTGCCAGCAGCCCACTAGGCTCAGGGGCTATGCGCGAGCAGTACTTC. V gene TRBV12-3 or TRBV12-4 combines with J gene TRBJ2-4; possibly TRBD1 for D (6 bases). The J call may be incorrect, as the DNA end agrees better with TRBJ2-7. CDR3 length: 16 amino acids.